This T cell receptor beta chain was observed in a study of identical twins. This clonotype was counted many times. With 3 bases clipped from V and 2 bases from J, the junction kept 3 bases outside the gene matches. CDR3 length equals 15 residues. CDR1 SGHRS and CDR2 YFSETQ come from the germline V gene. TCRdb passed the 5' RACE reads through MiXCR, listing each CDR3 protein once. Here the sample spans more than 650,000 distinct CDR3 sequences, over 5% being singletons. Healthy Caucasian individuals made up all the donors. The sequenced sample was naive T cells sorted from blood. V usage is TRBV5-1 and J usage is TRBJ2-3; 10 bases line up with TRBD2. The receptor was isolated from a man between 18 and 29 years old in good health. The CDR3 here is CASSSGLANTDTQYF. CDR3 DNA: TGCGCCAGCAGCTCGGGACTAGCGAACACAGATACGCAGTATTTT. Using reference TRBV5-1 and TRBJ2-3 for the parts outside the CDR3, the full variable domain is KAGVTQTPRYLIKTRGQQVTLSCSPISGHRSVSWYQQTPGQGLQFLFEYFSETQRNKGNFPGRFSGRQFSNSRSEMNVSTLELGDSALYLCASSSGLANTDTQYFGPGTRLTVL.